What follows are 3 T cell receptor beta chains derived from one specimen sequenced in a study of OX40 agonist ivuxolimab in advanced cancers. Method: immunoSEQ multiplex PCR; TCRdb's copy keeps in-frame clones and lacks some. The sample lists about 93,000 clones; about 91% were seen once. Sequencing used CD4+ or CD8+ T cells sorted from blood, obtained in a trial of the OX40 agonist ivuxolimab. Receptor source: an adult with an advanced solid tumor such as melanoma, head and neck, liver or kidney cancer.

The V and J genes are TRBV6-1 and TRBJ1-2; perhaps TRBD1 as D (5 bases). Trimming took 8 bases from V and 0 from J, leaving 13 bases between them. In germline, CDR1 is MNHNS, CDR2 SASEGT. The CDR3 loop spans 14 amino acids. CDR3 sequence: CASGGAATNYGYTF. CDR3 nucleotides: TGTGCCAGCGGTGGGGCAGCCACTAACTATGGCTACACCTTC.

The J gene is TRBJ2-1, the V gene TRBV30; D call uncertain. CDR1 is GTSNPN and CDR2 is SVGIG in the germline V gene (reference sequence). V lost 4 bases, J lost 0 bases, and 7 bases lay in between. The CDR3 length is 13 residues. Here the CDR3 reads CAWNGLSYNEQFF. In nucleotides, the CDR3 is TGTGCCTGGAATGGGCTCTCCTACAATGAGCAGTTCTTC. The whole variable domain, remainder taken from reference TRBV30 and TRBJ2-1, is SQTIHQWPATLVQPVGSPLSLECTVEGTSNPNLYWYRQAAGRGLQLLFYSVGIGQISSEVPQNLSASRPQDRQFILSSKKLLLSDSGFYLCAWNGLSYNEQFFGPGTRLTVL.

The chain has TRBV30 and TRBJ2-2; 12 nucleotides match TRBD2. CDR3 length equals 16 residues. Germline V CDR1 and CDR2: GTSNPN, SVGIG (reference sequence). J was trimmed by 0 bases and V by 4 bases; bases with no gene match: 3. This CDR3 is CAWKGTSGSNTGELFF. In nucleotides, the CDR3 is TGTGCCTGGAAGGGGACTAGCGGGTCGAACACCGGGGAGCTGTTTTTT.